This section outlines one TCR beta chain sequence together with its context. Assay: immunoSEQ multiplex PCR; the TCRdb copy retains only in-frame clones and omits some. Among roughly 330,000 clones listed, nearly 90% were seen once. These data belong to a study of blood T cell repertoires in COVID-19. Germline V gives CDR1 SGHAT, CDR2 FQNNGV. The CDR3 has 15 amino acids. V shed 4 bases and J 4 bases; nucleotides not matched to a gene: 8. Sequencing was done on a sample of PBMCs or T cells enriched from blood (not recorded which). The rearrangement links TRBV11-2 to TRBJ1-2, with 8 positions matching TRBD1. This TCR came from a woman between 25 and 40 years old who had recovered from COVID-19. CDR3 residues: CASSSNRDRPYGYTF. CDR3 DNA: TGTGCCAGCAGCTCCAACCGGGACAGGCCCTATGGCTACACCTTC. Full variable domain (rest looked up from reference TRBV11-2 and TRBJ1-2): EAGVAQSPRYKIIEKRQSVAFWCNPISGHATLYWYQQILGQGPKLLIQFQNNGVVDDSQLPKDRFSAERLKGVDSTLKIQPAKLEDSAVYLCASSSNRDRPYGYTFGSGTRLTVV.